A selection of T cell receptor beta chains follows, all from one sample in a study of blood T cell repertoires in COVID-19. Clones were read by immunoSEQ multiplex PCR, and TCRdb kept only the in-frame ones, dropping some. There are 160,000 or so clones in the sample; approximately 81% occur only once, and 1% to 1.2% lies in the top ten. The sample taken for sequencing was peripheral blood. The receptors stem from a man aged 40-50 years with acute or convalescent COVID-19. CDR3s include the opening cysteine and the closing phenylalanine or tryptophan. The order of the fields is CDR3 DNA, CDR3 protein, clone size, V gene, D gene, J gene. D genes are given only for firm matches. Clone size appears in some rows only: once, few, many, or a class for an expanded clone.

cdr3_nt: TGTGCCAGCAGTTTGGCCAGCACAGATACGCAGTATTTT
cdr3_aa: CASSLASTDTQYF
clone_size: .
v_call: TRBV12-3/TRBV12-4
d_call: .
j_call: TRBJ2-3

cdr3_nt: TGTGCCAGCAGCTTAGATTCCAGGGTCAATCAGCCCCAGCATTTT
cdr3_aa: CASSLDSRVNQPQHF
clone_size: .
v_call: TRBV7-9
d_call: .
j_call: TRBJ1-5

cdr3_nt: TGTGCCAGCAGAGGGGCCGCGGGGTACACTGAAGCTTTCTTT
cdr3_aa: CASRGAAGYTEAFF
clone_size: .
v_call: TRBV6-4
d_call: .
j_call: TRBJ1-1

cdr3_nt: TGTGCCAGCAGCCCGGGGATGGCTTATGGCTACACCTTC
cdr3_aa: CASSPGMAYGYTF
clone_size: .
v_call: TRBV14
d_call: .
j_call: TRBJ1-2

cdr3_nt: TGTGCCAGCAGTCGGGACTACACAGATACGCAGTATTTT
cdr3_aa: CASSRDYTDTQYF
clone_size: .
v_call: TRBV2
d_call: TRBD2
j_call: TRBJ2-3

cdr3_nt: TGTGCCAGCAGTTTTTTCGGGCGGGGGGGCGTCGAGCAGTACTTC
cdr3_aa: CASSFFGRGGVEQYF
clone_size: .
v_call: TRBV27
d_call: TRBD2
j_call: TRBJ2-7

cdr3_nt: TGTGCCAGTAGTATAAAAGTAACACCGAACACTGAAGCTTTCTTT
cdr3_aa: CASSIKVTPNTEAFF
clone_size: .
v_call: TRBV19
d_call: .
j_call: TRBJ1-1

cdr3_nt: TGTGCCAGCAGCCGAAAAACAGGGGCCGGAAACACCATATATTTT
cdr3_aa: CASSRKTGAGNTIYF
clone_size: .
v_call: TRBV3-1/TRBV3-2
d_call: TRBD1
j_call: TRBJ1-3

cdr3_nt: TGTGCCAGCACCCCCCATCAATCTCAGGGCGAGCAGTACTTC
cdr3_aa: CASTPHQSQGEQYF
clone_size: .
v_call: TRBV7-2
d_call: .
j_call: TRBJ2-7

cdr3_nt: TGTGCCAGCAGCGTCGGGACAGCGAACACAGATACGCAGTATTTT
cdr3_aa: CASSVGTANTDTQYF
clone_size: .
v_call: TRBV9
d_call: TRBD1
j_call: TRBJ2-3

cdr3_nt: TGTGCCAGCAGCGTGGGACAGGGAGAACATGGCTACACCTTC
cdr3_aa: CASSVGQGEHGYTF
clone_size: .
v_call: TRBV9
d_call: TRBD1
j_call: TRBJ1-2

cdr3_nt: TGCGCCAGCAGCTTGGCCATACAGCGGCGCACAGATACGCAGTATTTT
cdr3_aa: CASSLAIQRRTDTQYF
clone_size: .
v_call: TRBV5-1
d_call: .
j_call: TRBJ2-3

cdr3_nt: TGCGCCAGCAGCTTGGAGGGGGCTAGTAGCAATCAGCCCCAGCATTTT
cdr3_aa: CASSLEGASSNQPQHF
clone_size: .
v_call: TRBV5-1
d_call: TRBD1
j_call: TRBJ1-5

cdr3_nt: TGTGCCAGCAGCTCCCTATCAACTAATGAAAAACTGTTTTTT
cdr3_aa: CASSSLSTNEKLFF
clone_size: few
v_call: TRBV5-5
d_call: .
j_call: TRBJ1-4

cdr3_nt: TGTGCCAGCAGCTTAGTGCCCGGCAGGGCATCCTACGAGCAGTACTTC
cdr3_aa: CASSLVPGRASYEQYF
clone_size: few
v_call: TRBV11-2
d_call: .
j_call: TRBJ2-7

cdr3_nt: TGTGCCAGCAGCTTCCCTAGCGGGGGTTACAATGAGCAGTTCTTC
cdr3_aa: CASSFPSGGYNEQFF
clone_size: .
v_call: TRBV5-4
d_call: TRBD2
j_call: TRBJ2-1

cdr3_nt: TGTGCCAGCAGCTTGCAACCGACAGGGCCAGATTCACCCCTCCACTTT
cdr3_aa: CASSLQPTGPDSPLHF
clone_size: .
v_call: TRBV11-2
d_call: TRBD1
j_call: TRBJ1-6

cdr3_nt: TGCAGTGCTAGTGGTCGCACTCACACCGGGGAGCTGTTTTTT
cdr3_aa: CSASGRTHTGELFF
clone_size: few
v_call: TRBV20-1
d_call: .
j_call: TRBJ2-2

cdr3_nt: TGTGCTAGTGGTTTGCGTATATCGGGGGGTGGCCATGGCTACACCTTC
cdr3_aa: CASGLRISGGGHGYTF
clone_size: .
v_call: TRBV12-5
d_call: .
j_call: TRBJ1-2

cdr3_nt: TGTGCCTGGAGTCCGTTCAGCAGGGCGAGCTCTGGAAACACCATATATTTT
cdr3_aa: CAWSPFSRASSGNTIYF
clone_size: few
v_call: TRBV30
d_call: .
j_call: TRBJ1-3

cdr3_nt: TGTGCCAGCACACTAAAGCGGGGGAGCTCCTACGAGCAGTACTTC
cdr3_aa: CASTLKRGSSYEQYF
clone_size: few
v_call: TRBV2
d_call: TRBD2
j_call: TRBJ2-7

cdr3_nt: TGTGCCAGCACCCCGACAGGAATGGCCTACGAGCAGTACTTC
cdr3_aa: CASTPTGMAYEQYF
clone_size: .
v_call: TRBV28
d_call: .
j_call: TRBJ2-7

cdr3_nt: TGTGTCCGGTTCGAAGAGACCCAGTACTTC
cdr3_aa: CVRFEETQYF
clone_size: .
v_call: TRBV12-5
d_call: .
j_call: TRBJ2-5

cdr3_nt: TGTGCCAGCTCGTTGACTAGCGGGGACACAGATACGCAGTATTTT
cdr3_aa: CASSLTSGDTDTQYF
clone_size: .
v_call: TRBV3-1/TRBV3-2
d_call: TRBD2
j_call: TRBJ2-3

cdr3_nt: TGCGCCAGCAGCCAAGTTTTACTAGCGGGGGGCGGGAGGTACAATGAGCAGTTCTTC
cdr3_aa: CASSQVLLAGGGRYNEQFF
clone_size: .
v_call: TRBV4-1
d_call: TRBD2
j_call: TRBJ2-1

cdr3_nt: TGTGCCTCTCGCGAGGGGGTCAACACCGGGGAGCTGTTTTTT
cdr3_aa: CASREGVNTGELFF
clone_size: .
v_call: TRBV6-4
d_call: .
j_call: TRBJ2-2

cdr3_nt: TGTGCCAGCTCAGGGCAAATGAACACTGAAGCTTTCTTT
cdr3_aa: CASSGQMNTEAFF
clone_size: .
v_call: TRBV18
d_call: .
j_call: TRBJ1-1

cdr3_nt: TGTGCCAGCAGCCCCGGGACTAGCGGGCGGGAGACCCAGTACTTC
cdr3_aa: CASSPGTSGRETQYF
clone_size: .
v_call: TRBV7-9
d_call: TRBD2
j_call: TRBJ2-5